The next 2 T cell receptor beta chains were all read from a single sample in a study of cytomegalovirus exposure and HLA in healthy donors. PCR was performed using 60 Vbeta and 13 Jbeta primers. Sequencing was performed with immunoSEQ multiplex PCR; in TCRdb, only in-frame clones are kept and a portion is missing. The sample lists roughly 100,000 clones, less than 90% occurring once. The sequencing sample was made of PBMCs. These receptors came from a man aged 35-49 years in good health and CMV-seronegative.

This clone was picked up a small number of times. This chain's CDR3 is CASSFSGEPSTDTQYF. In DNA form, the CDR3 reads TGTGCCAGCAGCTTTAGCGGAGAACCTAGCACAGATACGCAGTATTTT. The genes are TRBV5-8 and TRBJ2-3, with D possibly TRBD2 on 6 matching bases. Germline lookup yields CDR1 SGHTS and CDR2 YDEGEE. With 2 bases removed from V and 0 bases from J, the gap between germline ends came to 13 bases. The CDR3 sequence is 16 residues long.

CDR3 sequence: CASSSSTGANTEAFF. The CDR3 DNA reads as TGTGCCAGCTCGTCGTCGACAGGGGCTAACACTGAAGCTTTCTTT. The rearrangement uses TRBV18 and TRBJ1-1, with 8 nucleotides matching TRBD1. The V gene's germline CDR1 is KGHSH and CDR2 LQKENI. CDR3 length equals 15 residues. V trimming: 6 bases; J trimming: 2 bases; junction bases outside the gene matches: 8. Full variable domain (missing parts from reference TRBV18 and TRBJ1-1): NAGVMQNPRHLVRRRGQEARLRCSPMKGHSHVYWYRQLPEEGLKFMVYLQKENIIDESGMPKERFSAEFPKEGPSILRIQQVVRGDSAAYFCASSSSTGANTEAFFGQGTRLTVV.